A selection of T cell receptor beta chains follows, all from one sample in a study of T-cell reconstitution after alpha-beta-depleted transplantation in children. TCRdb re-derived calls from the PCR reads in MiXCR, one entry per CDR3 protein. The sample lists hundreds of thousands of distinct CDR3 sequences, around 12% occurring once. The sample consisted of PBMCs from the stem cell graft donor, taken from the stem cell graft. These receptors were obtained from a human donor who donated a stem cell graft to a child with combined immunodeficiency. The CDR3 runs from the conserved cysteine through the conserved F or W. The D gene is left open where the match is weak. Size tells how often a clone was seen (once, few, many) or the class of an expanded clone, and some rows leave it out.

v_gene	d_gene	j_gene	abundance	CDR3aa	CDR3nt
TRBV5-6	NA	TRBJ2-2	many	CASSLQTANTGELFF	TGTGCCAGCAGCTTGCAGACGGCGAACACCGGGGAGCTGTTTTTT
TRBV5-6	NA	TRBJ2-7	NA	CASSFLELPSYEQYF	TGTGCCAGCAGCTTCTTGGAACTACCCTCCTACGAGCAGTACTTC
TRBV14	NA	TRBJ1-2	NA	CASSQVGRGPGYTF	TGTGCCAGCAGCCAAGTAGGGAGAGGACCCGGCTACACCTTC
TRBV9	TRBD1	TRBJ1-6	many	CASSYTGQGASPLHF	TGTGCCAGCAGTTATACGGGACAGGGGGCTTCACCCCTCCACTTT
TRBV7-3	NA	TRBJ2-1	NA	CASSLTGGLLDEQFF	TGTGCCAGCAGCTTAACTGGGGGGTTGTTAGATGAGCAGTTCTTC
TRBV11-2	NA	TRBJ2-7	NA	CASSLDGLAHEQYF	TGTGCCAGCAGCTTAGATGGGCTAGCCCACGAGCAGTACTTC
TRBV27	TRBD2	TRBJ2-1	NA	CASSFAGGAIYNEQFF	TGTGCCAGCAGTTTCGCGGGGGGGGCCATCTACAATGAGCAGTTCTTC
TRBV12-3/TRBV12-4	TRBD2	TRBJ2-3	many	CASGLAGGLDTQYF	TGTGCCAGCGGGTTAGCGGGAGGGCTAGATACGCAGTATTTT
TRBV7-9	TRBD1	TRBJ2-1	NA	CAGSSPDRELGEQFF	TGTGCCGGCAGCTCCCCGGACAGGGAGTTGGGTGAGCAGTTCTTC
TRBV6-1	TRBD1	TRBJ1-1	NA	CASKQGRHTEAFF	TGTGCCAGTAAACAGGGGCGGCACACTGAAGCTTTCTTT
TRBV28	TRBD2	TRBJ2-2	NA	CASTLTQRGGELFF	TGTGCCAGCACCTTAACCCAGCGGGGAGGGGAGCTGTTTTTT
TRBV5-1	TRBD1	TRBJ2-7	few	CASSPTGTGIHSYEQYF	TGCGCCAGCAGCCCCACGGGGACAGGCATACACTCCTACGAGCAGTACTTC
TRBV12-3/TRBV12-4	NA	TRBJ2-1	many	CASRSTHGVRNEQFF	TGTGCCAGCAGGTCTACCCACGGGGTAAGGAATGAGCAGTTCTTC
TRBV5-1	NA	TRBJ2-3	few	CASSGTGWLGGTDTQYF	TGCGCCAGCAGCGGAACAGGGTGGCTGGGGGGCACAGATACGCAGTATTTT
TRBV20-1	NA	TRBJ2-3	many	CSAEPGTDTQYF	TGCAGTGCCGAGCCAGGCACAGATACGCAGTATTTT
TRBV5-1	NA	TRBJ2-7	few	CASSLARTDPAHEQYF	TGCGCCAGCAGCTTGGCCCGGACGGACCCAGCCCACGAGCAGTACTTC
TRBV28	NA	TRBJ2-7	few	CASSLAGTDASGVVQYF	TGTGCCAGCAGTTTAGCCGGGACGGATGCCTCCGGAGTTGTGCAGTACTTC
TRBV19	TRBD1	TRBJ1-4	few	CASSSRTGNEKLFF	TGTGCCAGTAGTTCACGGACAGGGAATGAAAAACTGTTTTTT
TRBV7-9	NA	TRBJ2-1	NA	CASSLTTRWNEQFF	TGTGCCAGCAGCTTAACTACCCGGTGGAATGAGCAGTTCTTC
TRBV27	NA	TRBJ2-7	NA	CASSFSRTVSYEQYF	TGTGCCAGCAGTTTCTCCAGAACGGTCTCCTACGAGCAGTACTTC
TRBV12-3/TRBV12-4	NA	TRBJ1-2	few	CASSLFPLGAALGSYGYTF	TGTGCCAGCAGTTTATTTCCGTTGGGGGCAGCTTTGGGATCCTATGGCTACACCTTC
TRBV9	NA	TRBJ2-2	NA	CARSVEGSPSNTGELFF	TGTGCCAGAAGCGTAGAGGGCAGTCCCTCAAACACCGGGGAGCTGTTTTTT
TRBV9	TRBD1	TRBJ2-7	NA	CASHPGTGVSEQYF	TGTGCCAGCCATCCCGGGACAGGGGTTTCCGAGCAGTACTTC
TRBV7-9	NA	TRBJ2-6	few	CASSLHVSGANVLTF	TGTGCCAGCAGCTTACACGTCTCTGGGGCCAACGTCCTGACTTTC
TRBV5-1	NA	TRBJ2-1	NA	CASSWGGAGYNEQFF	TGCGCCAGCAGCTGGGGGGGGGCTGGCTACAATGAGCAGTTCTTC
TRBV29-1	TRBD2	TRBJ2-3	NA	CSGLRGGADTQYF	TGCAGCGGCCTTCGGGGGGGTGCAGATACGCAGTATTTT
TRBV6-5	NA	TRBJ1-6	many	CASSTLASPLHF	TGTGCCAGCAGTACCTTGGCCTCACCCCTCCACTTT
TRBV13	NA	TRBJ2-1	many	CASSLAGGHDEQFF	TGTGCCAGCAGCTTAGCAGGGGGGCACGATGAGCAGTTCTTC
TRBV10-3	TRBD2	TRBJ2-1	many	CAIRGPSGESYNEQFF	TGTGCCATCAGAGGACCTAGCGGGGAGTCCTACAATGAGCAGTTCTTC
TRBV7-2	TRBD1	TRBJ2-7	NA	CASSPGDSFVEQYF	TGTGCCAGCAGCCCCGGGGACAGCTTCGTCGAGCAGTACTTC
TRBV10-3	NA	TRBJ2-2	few	CAISEGPSTGELFF	TGTGCCATCAGTGAGGGACCTTCCACCGGGGAGCTGTTTTTT
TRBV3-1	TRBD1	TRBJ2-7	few	CASSQDPGTANYEQYF	TGTGCCAGCAGCCAAGATCCCGGGACAGCCAACTACGAGCAGTACTTC
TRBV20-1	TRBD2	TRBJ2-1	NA	CSARGTSGWEDDEQFF	TGCAGTGCTAGAGGGACTAGCGGGTGGGAGGACGATGAGCAGTTCTTC
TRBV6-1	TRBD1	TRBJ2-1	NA	CASSEGQGGFEQFF	TGTGCCAGCAGTGAAGGACAGGGCGGATTTGAGCAGTTCTTC
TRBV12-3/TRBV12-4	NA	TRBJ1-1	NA	CASQGGTEAFF	TGTGCCAGCCAGGGCGGCACTGAAGCTTTCTTT
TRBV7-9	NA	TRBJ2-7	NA	CASSLSHAGEQYF	TGTGCCAGCAGCTTAAGCCATGCGGGCGAGCAGTACTTC
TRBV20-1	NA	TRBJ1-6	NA	CSAPDSLGGSPLHF	TGCAGTGCCCCGGACAGCCTAGGAGGTTCACCCCTCCACTTT
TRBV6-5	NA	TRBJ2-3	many	CASSYSISGRVTQYF	TGTGCCAGCAGTTACTCGATTTCGGGGCGGGTTACGCAGTATTTT
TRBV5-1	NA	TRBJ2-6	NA	CASSGGRISGANVLTF	TGCGCCAGCAGCGGAGGACGGATCTCTGGGGCCAACGTCCTGACTTTC
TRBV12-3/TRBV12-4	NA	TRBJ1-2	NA	CASSRDLRGGGYTF	TGTGCCAGCAGCCGGGACCTTCGGGGGGGTGGCTACACCTTC
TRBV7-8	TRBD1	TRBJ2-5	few	CASSFRDRGTRETQYF	TGTGCCAGCAGCTTCCGGGACAGGGGAACGCGAGAGACCCAGTACTTC